This T cell receptor beta chain was obtained from a study of T-cell reconstitution after alpha-beta-depleted transplantation in children. Study-level points and caveats: The authors attributed T-cell counts and diversity one year after transplant mostly to newly produced T cells. It was reported that alpha-beta T cells came from several hundred expanded graft clones (about two months after transplant). The origin of high day-60 TCRbeta diversity in some patients lay in surviving recipient T cells and thymic progenitors.

Preparation of the TCRbeta library involved a method that used unique molecular identifiers. TCRdb re-called the PCR reads through MiXCR, storing one row per CDR3 protein. This sample has about 300,000 distinct CDR3 sequences, with roughly 7.8% found just once. This CDR3 has 15 amino acids. Germline CDR1 is MGHRA and CDR2 is YSYEKL. Trimming stripped 2 bases from V and 5 bases from J, with 15 bases between. This clonotype was detected only a few times. As yet, its antigen is unknown. The V gene is TRBV4-1, the J gene TRBJ1-2; the D gene is possibly TRBD1 (6 bases). The sequence came from a female patient between 2 and 15 years old who had a stem cell transplant for Fanconi anemia, so the T cells may come from the graft donor. This specimen consisted of peripheral blood, obtained 360 days after TCRalphabeta/CD19-depleted stem cell transplant. Written as DNA, the CDR3 is TGCGCCAGCAGCCAACTGGGGGCGTTTCAGTATGGCTACACCTTC. It codes for CASSQLGAFQYGYTF.